A single sample gave rise to the 5 T cell receptor beta chains below, sequenced in a study of blood T cell repertoires in COVID-19. Using immunoSEQ multiplex PCR, the repertoire was profiled, and TCRdb retains in-frame clones only, with some absent. Among some 200,000 clones, roughly 90% were seen once, and the ten largest hold approximately 2.1%. Source material: PBMCs or T cells enriched from blood (not recorded which). Source of these receptors: a woman aged 30 to 39 who had recovered from COVID-19.

This rearrangement joins TRBV24-1 to TRBJ1-1; a weak D match, TRBD1 (6 bases). Germline CDR1 KGHDR, CDR2 SFDVKD. The CDR3 has 13 residues. The V end was cut by 7 bases, the J end by 6 bases, with 14 bases between. Here the CDR3 DNA reads TGTGCCACCAGCAGGGGTAGAGGGGCTGAAGCTTTCTTT. It codes for CATSRGRGAEAFF.

This rearrangement joins TRBV4-1 to TRBJ2-1; TRBD2 aligns across 9 bases. The CDR3 runs to 17 residues. After removal of 0 bases from V and 7 bases from J, the junction contained 10 bases not matched to a gene. Germline V gene data show CDR1 as MGHRA and CDR2 as YSYEKL. CDR3 sequence: CASSQEGLAGPVNEQFF. DNA of the CDR3: TGCGCCAGCAGCCAAGAGGGGCTAGCGGGGCCTGTGAATGAGCAGTTCTTC.

In its sample, this clone was seen many times. The rearrangement uses TRBV6-5 and TRBJ2-7; 7 bases fit TRBD1. The ends lost 6 bases at V and 10 bases at J; junction bases unmatched: 6. The CDR3 spans 11 residues. Germline V gene data show CDR1 as MNHEY and CDR2 as SVGAGI. CDR3 sequence reads: CASSLGTVQYF. CDR3 bases: TGTGCCAGCAGCCTCGGGACAGTCCAGTACTTC.

The genes are TRBV20-1 and TRBJ1-1; no firm D call. This CDR3 has 11 residues. Trimming pared 6 bases from V and 4 bases from J, leaving 9 bases between. Germline V gene data show CDR1 as DFQATT and CDR2 as SNEGSKA (reference sequence). CDR3 nucleotides: TGCAGTGCCCTTACGGGCACTGAAGCTTTCTTT. It yields the protein CSALTGTEAFF.

The chain links TRBV5-4 to TRBJ1-1; D gene unclear. Deletions cut 0 bases from V and 4 bases from J, with 13 bases between. This CDR3 spans 15 amino acids. Germline V CDR1 and CDR2: SGHNT, YYREEE (reference sequence). This CDR3 is CASSLDRGRGTEAFF. The CDR3 DNA reads TGTGCCAGCAGCTTGGATCGGGGTAGAGGCACTGAAGCTTTCTTT.